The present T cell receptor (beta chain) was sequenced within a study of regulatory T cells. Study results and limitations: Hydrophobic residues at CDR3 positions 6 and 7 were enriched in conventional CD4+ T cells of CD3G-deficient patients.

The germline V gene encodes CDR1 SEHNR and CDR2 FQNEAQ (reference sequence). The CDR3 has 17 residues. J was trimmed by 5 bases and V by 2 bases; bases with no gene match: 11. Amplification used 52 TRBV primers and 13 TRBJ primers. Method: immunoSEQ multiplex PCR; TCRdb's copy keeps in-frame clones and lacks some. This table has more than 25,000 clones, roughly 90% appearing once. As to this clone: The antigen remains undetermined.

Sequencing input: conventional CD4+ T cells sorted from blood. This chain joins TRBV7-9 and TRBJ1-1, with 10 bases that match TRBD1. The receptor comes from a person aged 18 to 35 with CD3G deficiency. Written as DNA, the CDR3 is TGTGCCAGCAGCTTAAGTGGGACAGGGGCGCATGGGACTGAAGCTTTCTTT. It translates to CASSLSGTGAHGTEAFF. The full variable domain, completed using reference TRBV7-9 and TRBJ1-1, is DTGVSQNPRHKITKRGQNVTFRCDPISEHNRLYWYRQTLGQGPEFLTYFQNEAQLEKSRLLSDRFSAERPKGSFSTLEIQRTEQGDSAMYLCASSLSGTGAHGTEAFFGQGTRLTVV.